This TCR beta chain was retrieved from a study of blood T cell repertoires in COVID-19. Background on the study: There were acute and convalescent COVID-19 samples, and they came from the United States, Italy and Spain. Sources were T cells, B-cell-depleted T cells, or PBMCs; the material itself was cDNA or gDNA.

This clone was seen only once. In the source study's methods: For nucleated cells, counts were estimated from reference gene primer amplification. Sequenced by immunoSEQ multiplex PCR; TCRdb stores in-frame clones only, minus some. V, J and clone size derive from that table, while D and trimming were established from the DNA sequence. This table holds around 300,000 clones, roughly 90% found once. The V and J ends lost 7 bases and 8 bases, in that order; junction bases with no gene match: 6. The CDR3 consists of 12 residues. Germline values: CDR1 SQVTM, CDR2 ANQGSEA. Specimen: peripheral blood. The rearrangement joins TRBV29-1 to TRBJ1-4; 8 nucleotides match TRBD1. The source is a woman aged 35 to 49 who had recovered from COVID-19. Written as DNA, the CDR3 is TGCAGCGCGCAGGGGGCTGGCGAAAAACTGTTTTTT. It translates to CSAQGAGEKLFF. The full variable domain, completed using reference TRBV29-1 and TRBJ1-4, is SAVISQKPSRDICQRGTSLTIQCQVDSQVTMMFWYRQQPGQSLTLIATANQGSEATYESGFVIDKFPISRPNLTFSTLTVSNMSPEDSSIYLCSAQGAGEKLFFGSGTQLSVL.